The text below deals with one TCR beta chain. This specimen comes from a study of blood T cell repertoires in COVID-19. About the research overall: There were acute and convalescent COVID-19 samples, and they came from the United States, Italy and Spain. Sources were T cells, B-cell-depleted T cells, or PBMCs; the material itself was cDNA or gDNA.

After removal of 0 bases from V and 6 bases from J, the junction contained 14 bases not matched to a gene. Germline-derived CDR1 and CDR2 are LGHDT and YNNKEL (reference sequence). CDR3 length: 17 amino acids. The assay was immunoSEQ multiplex PCR, and TCRdb's table has in-frame clones only and misses some. This table has some 70,000 clones, 85% to 90% appearing once. Specimen: PBMCs or T cells enriched from blood (not recorded which). The chain couples TRBV3-1 (or the pseudogene TRBV3-2) to TRBJ2-7; TRBD2 matches 7 bases. The clonotype was recovered from a woman in her thirties or forties who had recovered from COVID-19. CDR3 residues: CASSQDSGLGRLFEQYF. CDR3 coding DNA: TGTGCCAGCAGCCAAGATAGTGGACTCGGGAGGTTGTTCGAGCAGTACTTC.